This T cell receptor beta chain comes out of a study of post-analysis software for immune sequencing data. Study-level points and caveats: TRBV5-6, TRBV5-1 and TRBV20-1 were among several TRBV segments more frequent in patients than controls. Compared against controls, patients with multiple sclerosis displayed significantly lower normalized Chao1 diversity.

On this clonotype itself: Its antigen is unknown.

CDR1 and CDR2 (germline): LNHDA, SQIVND (reference sequence). The length of the CDR3 is 16 residues. V gave up 4 bases and J gave up 6 bases, with 19 bases separating them. TCR beta cDNA libraries had unique molecular identifiers. TCRdb fed the PCR reads into MiXCR, producing one record per CDR3 protein. The sample yields 650,000 to 850,000 distinct CDR3 sequences, 46% seen once. The source is a girl aged 10 to 17 with multiple sclerosis. Sequenced: blood. The chain links TRBV19 to TRBJ1-5, with D possibly being TRBD1 (5 bases). In nucleotides, the CDR3 is TGTGCCAGTAGTACGCACCGGGGCGAACCCCCTCAGCCCCAGCATTTT. This gives the protein CASSTHRGEPPQPQHF. The full variable domain, completed using reference TRBV19 and TRBJ1-5, is DGGITQSPKYLFRKEGQNVTLSCEQNLNHDAMYWYRQDPGQGLRLIYYSQIVNDFQKGDIAEGYSVSREKKESFPLTVTSAQKNPTAFYLCASSTHRGEPPQPQHFGDGTRLSIL.